This T cell receptor beta chain came from a study of Ad26.COV2.S vaccination and SARS-CoV-2 variants. In the study overall: COV1001, an Ad26.COV2.S trial, supplied this vaccine-arm donor. In the study, Ad26.COV2.S was injected intramuscularly once, or twice 56 days apart.

Treatment noted: around 19 received Ad26.COV2.S at low or high dose, single or two shots; about 5 received placebo; per-sample allocation not given. Collection of samples fell on day 63 after the first vaccine or placebo injection. Study-level points and caveats: Breadth and depth estimates from TCRs may understate total T cell responses. Spike-specific TCR breadth was greater in vaccine than placebo recipients.

Using immunoSEQ multiplex PCR, the repertoire was profiled, and TCRdb retains in-frame clones only, with some absent. In the table there are about half a million clones, 80% to 90% of which are singletons. About this clone itself: Its specificity is unknown.

Sequencing used peripheral blood, obtained in a trial of Ad26.COV2.S vaccine versus placebo. This clonotype was obtained from a person between 18 and 59 years old who received the Ad26.COV2.S COVID-19 vaccine or a placebo.

The CDR3 nucleotides are TGTGCCAGCAGCGTAGTCCCAGCCGCGAGCTCCTACAATGAGCAGTTCTTC. It codes for CASSVVPAASSYNEQFF. The chain recombines TRBV9 with TRBJ2-1, with no clear D. Germline lookup yields CDR1 SGDLS and CDR2 YYNGEE. The CDR3 is 17 amino acids. The germline V and J ends were trimmed by 0 bases and 0 bases, with 13 bases remaining between them.